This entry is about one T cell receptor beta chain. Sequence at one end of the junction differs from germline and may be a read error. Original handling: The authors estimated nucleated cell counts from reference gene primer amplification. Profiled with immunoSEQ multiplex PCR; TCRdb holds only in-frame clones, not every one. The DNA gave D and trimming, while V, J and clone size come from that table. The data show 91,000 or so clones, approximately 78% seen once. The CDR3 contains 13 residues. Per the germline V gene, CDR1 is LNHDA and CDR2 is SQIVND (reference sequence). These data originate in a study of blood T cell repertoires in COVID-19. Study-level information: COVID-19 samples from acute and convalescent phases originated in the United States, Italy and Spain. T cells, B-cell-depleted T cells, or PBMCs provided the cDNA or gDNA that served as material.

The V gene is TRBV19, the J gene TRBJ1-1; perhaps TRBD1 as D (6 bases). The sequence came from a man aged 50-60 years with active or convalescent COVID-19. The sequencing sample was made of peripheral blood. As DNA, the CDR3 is TGTGCCAGTAGAATAGACAGGATCGCTGAAGCTTTCTTT. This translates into CASRIDRIAEAFF. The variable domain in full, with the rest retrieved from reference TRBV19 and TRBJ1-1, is DGGITQSPKYLFRKEGQNVTLSCEQNLNHDAMYWYRQDPGQGLRLIYYSQIVNDFQKGDIAEGYSVSREKKESFPLTVTSAQKNPTAFYLCASRIDRIAEAFFGQGTRLTVV.